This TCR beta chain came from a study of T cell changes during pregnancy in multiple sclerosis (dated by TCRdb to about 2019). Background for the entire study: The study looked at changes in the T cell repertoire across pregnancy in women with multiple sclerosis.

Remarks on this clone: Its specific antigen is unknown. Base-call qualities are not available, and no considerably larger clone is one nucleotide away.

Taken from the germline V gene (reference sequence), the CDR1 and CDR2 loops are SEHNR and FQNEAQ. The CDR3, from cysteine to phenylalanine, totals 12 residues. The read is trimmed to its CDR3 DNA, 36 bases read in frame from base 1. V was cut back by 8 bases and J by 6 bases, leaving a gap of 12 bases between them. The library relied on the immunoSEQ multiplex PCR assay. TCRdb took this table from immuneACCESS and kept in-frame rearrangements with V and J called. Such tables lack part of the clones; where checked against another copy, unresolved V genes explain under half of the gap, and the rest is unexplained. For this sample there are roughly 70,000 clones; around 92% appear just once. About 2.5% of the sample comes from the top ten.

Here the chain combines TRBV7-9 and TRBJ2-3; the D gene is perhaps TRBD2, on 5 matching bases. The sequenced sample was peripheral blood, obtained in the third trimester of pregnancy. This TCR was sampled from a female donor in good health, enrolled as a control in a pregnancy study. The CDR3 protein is CASGIGMDTQYF. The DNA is TGTGCCAGCGGCATCGGGATGGATACGCAGTATTTT. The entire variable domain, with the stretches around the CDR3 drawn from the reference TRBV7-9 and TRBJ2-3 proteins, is DTGVSQNPRHKITKRGQNVTFRCDPISEHNRLYWYRQTLGQGPEFLTYFQNEAQLEKSRLLSDRFSAERPKGSFSTLEIQRTEQGDSAMYLCASGIGMDTQYFGPGTRLTVL.